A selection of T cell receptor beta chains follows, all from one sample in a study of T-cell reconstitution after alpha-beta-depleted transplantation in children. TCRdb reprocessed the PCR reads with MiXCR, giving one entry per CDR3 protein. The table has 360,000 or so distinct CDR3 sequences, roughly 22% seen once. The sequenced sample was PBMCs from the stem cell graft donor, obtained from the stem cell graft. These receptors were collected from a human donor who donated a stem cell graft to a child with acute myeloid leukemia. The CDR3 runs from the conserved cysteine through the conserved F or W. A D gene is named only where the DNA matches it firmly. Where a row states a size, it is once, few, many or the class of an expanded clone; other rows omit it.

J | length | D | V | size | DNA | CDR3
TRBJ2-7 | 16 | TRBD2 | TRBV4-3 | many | TGCGCCAGCAGCCAAGTCAGAGCTAGCGGAGAACACGAGCAGTACTTC | CASSQVRASGEHEQYF
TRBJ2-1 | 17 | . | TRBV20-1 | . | TGCTGTGCTAGAGATCTGGTTCGGGTGGGCTCCTACAATGAGCAGTTCTTC | CCARDLVRVGSYNEQFF
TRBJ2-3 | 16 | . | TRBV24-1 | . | TGTGCCACCAGTGACCCGACGGGCCCTTCGAGAGATACGCAGTATTTT | CATSDPTGPSRDTQYF
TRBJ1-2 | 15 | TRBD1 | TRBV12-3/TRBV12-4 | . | TGTGCCAGCAAGTCCCGGGACAGGGATCCCTATGGCTACACCTTC | CASKSRDRDPYGYTF
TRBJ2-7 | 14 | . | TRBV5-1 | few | TGCGCCAGCAGCTTGGATTTGGGACCCTACGAGCAGTACTTC | CASSLDLGPYEQYF
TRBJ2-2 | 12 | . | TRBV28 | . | TGTGCCAGCACCACCGGCACCGGGGAGCTGTTTTTT | CASTTGTGELFF
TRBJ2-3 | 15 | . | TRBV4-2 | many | TGTGCCAGCAGCCAAGAGAGCTTCAATCTAGATACGCAGTATTTT | CASSQESFNLDTQYF
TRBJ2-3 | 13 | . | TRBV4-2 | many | TGTGCCAGCAGCCACTTACGGGCAGATACGCAGTATTTT | CASSHLRADTQYF
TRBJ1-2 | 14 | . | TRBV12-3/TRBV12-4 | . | TGTGCCAGCACGGCCCTTACCGCTAACTATGGCTACACCTTC | CASTALTANYGYTF
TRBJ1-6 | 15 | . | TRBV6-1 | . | TGTGCCAGCAGTGAAGCGTATCGGGGGATTTCACCCCTCCACTTT | CASSEAYRGISPLHF
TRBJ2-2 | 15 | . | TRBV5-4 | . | TGTGCCAGCAGCTCCCCCGACAGGACCACCGGGGAGCTGTTTTTT | CASSSPDRTTGELFF
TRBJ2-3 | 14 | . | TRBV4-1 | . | TGCGCCAGCAGCCAGGGCGCCGGCACAGATACGCAGTATTTT | CASSQGAGTDTQYF
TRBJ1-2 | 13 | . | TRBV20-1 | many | TGCAGTGCTACAAACCAGGGGAACTATGGCTACACCTTC | CSATNQGNYGYTF
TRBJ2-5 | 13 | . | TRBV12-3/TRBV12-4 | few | TGTGCCAGCGGACAAGGGGCTGAAGAGACCCAGTACTTC | CASGQGAEETQYF
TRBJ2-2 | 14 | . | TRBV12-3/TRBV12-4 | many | TGTGCCAGCAGCTTGGGACAGAACACCGGGGAGCTGTTTTTT | CASSLGQNTGELFF
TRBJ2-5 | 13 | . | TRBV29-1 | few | TGCAGCGTTAGAAAAAACCTCCAAGAGACCCAGTACTTC | CSVRKNLQETQYF
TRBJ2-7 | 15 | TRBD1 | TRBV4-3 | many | TGCGCCAGCAGCCGGAACCGGGACAGTCCCTACGAGCAGTACTTC | CASSRNRDSPYEQYF
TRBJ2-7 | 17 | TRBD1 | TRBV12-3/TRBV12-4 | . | TGTGCCAGCAGTCAGGGTAGAGGGACAGGGGTTTACTACGAGCAGTACTTC | CASSQGRGTGVYYEQYF
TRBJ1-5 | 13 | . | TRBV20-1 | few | TGCAGTGCTAGTCGTGGAGGCGATCAGCCCCAGCATTTT | CSASRGGDQPQHF
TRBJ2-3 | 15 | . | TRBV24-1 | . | TGTGCCACCAGTGATTTAGGCTTGAAGGGGGATACGCAGTATTTT | CATSDLGLKGDTQYF
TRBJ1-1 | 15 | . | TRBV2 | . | TGTGCCAGCAGTGAAGCCGGGGTTGGAAACACTGAAGCTTTCTTT | CASSEAGVGNTEAFF
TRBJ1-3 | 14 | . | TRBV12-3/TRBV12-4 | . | TGTGCCAGCAGGCCACGGGAGACTGGAAACACCATATATTTT | CASRPRETGNTIYF
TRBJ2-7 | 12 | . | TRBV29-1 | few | TGCAGCGTTGTCCTCAGGGGTTACGAGCAGTACTTC | CSVVLRGYEQYF
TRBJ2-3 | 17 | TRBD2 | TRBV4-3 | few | TGCGCCAGCAGCCAAGAATATGGACTAGCGGGAGGGGATACGCAGTATTTT | CASSQEYGLAGGDTQYF
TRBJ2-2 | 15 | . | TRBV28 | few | TGTGCCAGCAGTTTTCGAGGAGAGAACACCGGGGAGCTGTTTTTT | CASSFRGENTGELFF
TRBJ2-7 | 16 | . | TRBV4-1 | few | TGCGCCAGCAGCCAAGGTGGGCACCCCAGCTCCTACGAGCAGTACTTC | CASSQGGHPSSYEQYF
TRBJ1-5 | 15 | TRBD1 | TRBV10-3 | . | TGTGCCATCAGTGTCTCCAGGGGGAACAATCAGCCCCAGCATTTT | CAISVSRGNNQPQHF